The 5 T cell receptor beta chains below all came from one sample that was sequenced in a study of T cells after yellow fever vaccination. MiXCR, applied by TCRdb to the 5' RACE reads, yields one record per CDR3 protein. The sample lists approximately 260,000 distinct CDR3 sequences; 10% to 15% were seen once. Material: CD4+ T cells sorted from PBMCs, obtained 45 days after the yellow fever booster vaccination. These receptors were taken from a man aged 25 to 40 who received the YFV17D yellow fever vaccine.

The J gene is TRBJ1-4, the V gene TRBV4-3; TRBD1 aligns across 7 bases. V lost 1 base and J lost 6; bases outside the gene matches: 14. The CDR3 runs 18 residues. CDR1 is LGHNA and CDR2 is YSLEER in the germline V gene. CDR3 region: CASSQGGGTALRDEKLFF. The CDR3 nucleotides are TGCGCCAGCAGCCAAGGGGGAGGGACAGCCCTGAGGGATGAAAAACTGTTTTTT.

This clonotype was seen more than once but under ten times. The genes are TRBV12-3 or TRBV12-4 and TRBJ1-3; weak D call: TRBD1 (6 bases). The CDR3 consists of 12 residues. V was cut by 4 bases and J by 9 bases, with 10 bases left in between. This CDR3 reads CASSSQGFTIYF. In DNA form, the CDR3 reads TGTGCCAGCAGTTCGCAGGGGTTCACCATATATTTT.

This clonotype was found a few times. CDR3 in DNA: TGTGCCAGCAGCTGGACCTACTACGAGCAGTACTTC. This encodes CASSWTYYEQYF. The chain has TRBV7-2 and TRBJ2-7; D gene uncertain. Trimming removed 4 bases at V and 3 bases at J, with 7 bases between. CDR1 and CDR2 from the germline V gene are SGHTA and FQGNSA. The length of the CDR3 is 12 residues.

This clonotype showed up just a few times. The CDR3 nucleotides read TGTGCCAGCAGGGGGGCATCCGATGAGCAGTTCTTC. Its protein product is CASRGASDEQFF. The chain uses TRBV11-2 and TRBJ2-1; possible D gene TRBD1, 6 bases. V lost 6 bases and J 8 bases, leaving 11 bases between the germline ends. The CDR3 runs to 12 residues. Germline-derived CDR1 and CDR2 are SGHAT and FQNNGV.

This chain uses TRBV6-5 with TRBJ2-6; no clear D gene. CDR1 is MNHEY and CDR2 is SVGAGI in the germline V gene. The CDR3 totals 15 residues. The ends were cut back, 0 bases at V and 2 bases at J, with 5 bases in the middle. CDR3 coding DNA: TGTGCCAGCAGTTACTCCCGCACTGGGGCCAACGTCCTGACTTTC. Protein product: CASSYSRTGANVLTF.